Shown below are 28 T cell receptor beta chains from a single sample sequenced in a study of T cell responses to AZD1222 COVID-19 vaccine (dated by TCRdb to 2020 to 2023). The library was prepared using the immunoSEQ multiplex PCR assay. The immuneACCESS repertoire file appears here via TCRdb, limited to in-frame rearrangements. These files lack a portion of the clones; in checked studies, under half of the deficit traces to unresolved V genes, and the cause of the others is not known. The sample profile shows approximately 270,000 clones; almost 95% of them were found once. The ten largest clones represent roughly 0.5% of the sample. What the time point label conveys for this sample: about 28 days (+/-7) after the second vaccine dose. The source material was peripheral blood, sampled 28 days after the second AZD1222 dose. The receptors were sampled from an adult who received the AZD1222 COVID-19 vaccine.

The chain links TRBV20-1 to TRBJ2-7; D is undetermined. V was cut by 6 bases and J by 2 bases, with 8 bases left in between. The germline CDR1 and CDR2 sequences are DFQATT and SNEGSKA (reference sequence). The CDR3 spans 11 residues. CDR3 coding DNA: TGCAGTGCCCCGGAGACCTACGAGCAGTACTTC. Translating it yields CSAPETYEQYF.

This clone was observed once. This sequence joins TRBV28 and TRBJ2-7; 11 nucleotides match TRBD1. In germline, CDR1 is MDHEN, CDR2 SYDVKM. The CDR3 has 14 residues. V trimming: 6 bases; J trimming: 6 bases; junction bases outside the gene matches: 7. This CDR3 is CASSPGQGAGEQYF. In DNA form, the CDR3 reads TGTGCCAGCAGCCCTGGACAGGGGGCCGGCGAGCAGTACTTC.

As DNA, the CDR3 is TGTGCCAGCAGTTTACGGACAGGGAGGAAAGGAAACACCATATATTTT. The encoded protein is CASSLRTGRKGNTIYF. This rearrangement joins TRBV28 to TRBJ1-3; 8 nucleotides agree with TRBD1. From germline, CDR1 is MDHEN and CDR2 SYDVKM. This CDR3 comprises 16 residues. Germline trimming cut 2 bases from V and 4 bases from J; bases unmatched to any gene: 7. The complete variable domain, with remaining parts taken from reference TRBV28 and TRBJ1-3, reads DVKVTQSSRYLVKRTGEKVFLECVQDMDHENMFWYRQDPGLGLRLIYFSYDVKMKEKGDIPEGYSVSREKKERFSLILESASTNQTSMYLCASSLRTGRKGNTIYFGEGSWLTVV.

This clone has a single count. V usage is TRBV6-4 and J usage is TRBJ1-1; 8 bases map to TRBD1. V trimming: 4 bases; J trimming: 3 bases; junction bases outside the gene matches: 10. The CDR3 spans 16 residues. The germline CDR1 and CDR2 sequences are MRHNA and SNTAGT. DNA for the CDR3: TGTGCCAGCAGTGTAGGGACAGGTGAGCTTGACACTGAAGCTTTCTTT. It yields the protein CASSVGTGELDTEAFF.

This chain uses TRBV9 with TRBJ1-2; possibly TRBD1 for D (6 bases). The V and J ends lost 0 bases and 8 bases respectively, with 14 bases between them. The germline V gene has CDR1 SGDLS and CDR2 YYNGEE. The CDR3 has 14 amino acids. CDR3 DNA sequence: TGTGCCAGCAGCGTAGGAGGGGGAAGGGGAGGCTACACCTTC. Translated: CASSVGGGRGGYTF.

This clone was seen a single time. The chain employs TRBV30 and TRBJ2-2; D is unresolved. Germline V gives CDR1 GTSNPN, CDR2 SVGIG (reference sequence). V gave up 2 bases and J gave up 4 bases, with 14 bases separating them. This CDR3 region has 15 residues. CDR3 coding DNA: TGTGCCTGGAGTCCTTTCCCTCGCATCACCGGGGAGCTGTTTTTT. This encodes CAWSPFPRITGELFF.

The chain has TRBV11-2 and TRBJ1-1, with 7 bases identical to TRBD1. After removal of 3 bases from V and 1 base from J, the junction contained 2 bases not matched to a gene. Looked up from germline, CDR1 is SGHAT and CDR2 is FQNNGV. The CDR3 totals 14 residues. The CDR3: CASSFRQGNTEAFF. CDR3 in DNA: TGTGCCAGCAGCTTTCGACAGGGGAACACTGAAGCTTTCTTT.

The count of this clone is one. The chain has TRBV18 and TRBJ1-6; no firm D call. Germline values: CDR1 KGHSH, CDR2 LQKENI. The CDR3 sequence is 16 residues long. Trimming took 2 bases from V and 9 from J, leaving 17 bases between them. For the CDR3, the DNA is TGTGCCAGCTCACCATCGGGCCCGAAGAATAGTTCACCCCTCCACTTT. Residues: CASSPSGPKNSSPLHF. The whole variable domain, remainder taken from reference TRBV18 and TRBJ1-6, is NAGVMQNPRHLVRRRGQEARLRCSPMKGHSHVYWYRQLPEEGLKFMVYLQKENIIDESGMPKERFSAEFPKEGPSILRIQQVVRGDSAAYFCASSPSGPKNSSPLHFGNGTRLTVT.

The J gene is TRBJ1-6, the V gene TRBV5-1; D is ambiguous. V was pared by 4 bases and J by 5 bases, with 10 bases between. The CDR3 sequence is 14 residues long. Looked up from germline, CDR1 is SGHRS and CDR2 is YFSETQ. For the CDR3, the DNA is TGCGCCAGCAGCCCGGACGCGGATAATTCACCCCTCCACTTT. It is translated as CASSPDADNSPLHF.

The chain employs TRBV28 and TRBJ2-2; unclear D gene. Germline CDR1 is MDHEN and CDR2 is SYDVKM. The CDR3 has 13 residues. V lost 4 bases to trimming and J lost 1 base, with 4 bases between them. Here the CDR3 reads CASSSQNTGELFF. DNA of the CDR3: TGTGCCAGCAGTTCCCAGAACACCGGGGAGCTGTTTTTT. Supplemented by reference TRBV28 and TRBJ2-2, the full variable domain reads DVKVTQSSRYLVKRTGEKVFLECVQDMDHENMFWYRQDPGLGLRLIYFSYDVKMKEKGDIPEGYSVSREKKERFSLILESASTNQTSMYLCASSSQNTGELFFGEGSRLTVL.

This chain links TRBV6-5 with TRBJ1-6, with D tentatively TRBD1 (6 bases). V dropped 6 bases and J dropped 5 bases, with 14 bases sitting between them. This CDR3 region has 15 residues. Germline values: CDR1 MNHEY, CDR2 SVGAGI. The CDR3 sequence: CASSVKGHNNSPLHF. CDR3 coding DNA: TGTGCCAGCAGCGTAAAGGGACACAATAATTCACCCCTCCACTTT.

About this clone: This CDR3 fails to terminate in the conserved phenylalanine or tryptophan, so it likely reflects a read error. Because the CDR3's place on the DNA is in doubt, the DNA is left out and the CDR3 is given as listed by TCRdb. This sequence joins TRBV2 and TRBJ2-7; the listed D gene, TRBD1, was not tested against the DNA. Inclusive of both ends, the CDR3 amounts to 12 amino acids. The germline gives CDR1 SNHLY, CDR2 FYNNEI. This chain's CDR3 is CASSERGDRIMA.

The chain recombines TRBV28 with TRBJ1-5, with 7 bases that match TRBD1. Losses at the gene ends were 3 bases for V and 4 bases for J; bases not matched to a gene: 3. Germline V lookup: CDR1 MDHEN, CDR2 SYDVKM. This CDR3 is 14 amino acids long. In DNA, the CDR3 is TGTGCCAGCAGTTTTACAGGGGTTAATCAGCCCCAGCATTTT. As protein: CASSFTGVNQPQHF.

The chain recombines TRBV29-1 with TRBJ2-5; maybe TRBD2 (6 bases). Germline CDR1 reads SQVTM; CDR2 reads ANQGSEA. Between the trimmed V and J ends, which lost 6 bases and 0 bases, there was a span of 14 bases. The CDR3 totals 14 residues. CDR3 amino acids: CSVSEGTYQETQYF. The CDR3 bases are TGCAGCGTGTCGGAGGGGACGTACCAAGAGACCCAGTACTTC.

This rearrangement joins TRBV28 to TRBJ2-3; tentatively, D is TRBD2 (5 bases). Germline CDR1 and CDR2: MDHEN and SYDVKM. The CDR3 contains 15 residues. Deletions cut 3 bases from V and 0 bases from J, with 10 bases between. The CDR3 sequence: CASSFRPGSTDTQYF. CDR3 bases: TGTGCCAGCAGTTTTCGACCGGGGAGCACAGATACGCAGTATTTT.

The chain has TRBV5-1 and TRBJ1-1; no reliable D call. The germline gives CDR1 SGHRS, CDR2 YFSETQ. This CDR3 contains 15 residues. The germline V and J ends were trimmed by 4 bases and 3 bases, with 16 bases remaining between them. CDR3 amino acids: CASSRFLGGDTEAFF. CDR3 nucleotide sequence: TGCGCCAGCAGCAGATTTTTGGGTGGAGACACTGAAGCTTTCTTT.

The rearrangement uses TRBV2 and TRBJ2-7; 13 bases line up with TRBD2. The CDR3 runs to 15 residues. Trimming removed 5 bases from V and 7 bases from J; junction bases left unmatched: 8. CDR1 and CDR2 (germline): SNHLY, FYNNEI. The CDR3 is CASSLLAGGPGEQYF. Written as DNA, the CDR3 is TGTGCCAGCAGTCTACTAGCGGGAGGGCCAGGGGAGCAGTACTTC.

The V call is TRBV7-2, the J call TRBJ2-5; D is tentatively TRBD1 or TRBD2 (5 bases each). The CDR3 loop spans 13 amino acids. CDR1 is SGHTA and CDR2 is FQGNSA in the germline V gene. V lost 5 bases to trimming and J lost 5 bases, with 12 bases between them. In DNA, the CDR3 is TGTGCCAGCAGCCGGACATGGGACGAGACCCAGTACTTC. It translates to CASSRTWDETQYF.

The chain recombines TRBV6-5 with TRBJ1-5, with a weak D call TRBD1 (5 bases). Germline lookup yields CDR1 MNHEY and CDR2 SVGAGI. V was pared by 7 bases and J by 4 bases, with 17 bases between. The CDR3 sequence is 15 residues long. The CDR3 is CASITQAGRNQPQHF. DNA for the CDR3: TGTGCCAGCATCACACAGGCAGGGAGAAATCAGCCCCAGCATTTT.

This clone showed up just once. J is TRBJ1-6 and V is TRBV7-8; the D gene is possibly TRBD1 (5 bases). Germline loops: CDR1 SGHVS, CDR2 FQNEAQ. V was trimmed by 4 bases and J by 8 bases, leaving 15 bases between them. The CDR3 has 15 amino acids. CDR3 sequence: CASSSGQVPDSPLHF. The DNA of the CDR3 is TGTGCCAGCAGCTCAGGGCAGGTTCCCGATTCACCCCTCCACTTT.

The chain joins TRBV30 to TRBJ2-1; tentatively, D is TRBD2 (5 bases). The length of the CDR3 is 13 residues. The V gene lost 3 bases and the J gene lost 10 bases, with 16 bases spanning the gap. Germline CDR1 reads GTSNPN; CDR2 reads SVGIG (reference sequence). This CDR3 is CAWSPGVVREQFF. Here the CDR3 DNA reads TGTGCCTGGAGCCCCGGGGTCGTACGGGAGCAGTTCTTC.

This chain links TRBV28 with TRBJ2-2; D assignment may be TRBD1 or TRBD2 (5 bases each). The V end lost 6 bases, the J end lost 6 bases, and 17 bases lay between the germline ends. The CDR3 sequence is 15 residues long. Germline values: CDR1 MDHEN, CDR2 SYDVKM. In nucleotides, the CDR3 is TGTGCCAGCAGGATGAGGGGTTTGGTACCCGGGGAGCTGTTTTTT. It codes for CASRMRGLVPGELFF.

The chain carries TRBV5-1 and TRBJ1-1; 9 positions agree with TRBD1. CDR1 is SGHRS and CDR2 is YFSETQ in the germline V gene. The CDR3 totals 14 residues. Losses at the gene ends were 3 bases for V and 3 bases for J; bases not matched to a gene: 3. This CDR3 reads CASSSQGADTEAFF. In nucleotides, the CDR3 is TGCGCCAGCAGCTCACAGGGGGCTGACACTGAAGCTTTCTTT.

V is TRBV19 and J is TRBJ1-5, with 9 positions matching TRBD1. This CDR3 spans 14 amino acids. The junction had 9 bases not matched to a gene; V was cut back by 10 bases and J by 5 bases. Germline CDR1 and CDR2: LNHDA and SQIVND (reference sequence). The DNA for the CDR3 is TGTGCCATTTCGGACAGGGGTGTGGATCAGCCCCAGCATTTT. Protein sequence: CAISDRGVDQPQHF.

As to this clone: The sample contains more than one DNA sequence encoding this CDR3. This rearrangement joins TRBV6-5 to TRBJ1-5, with D possibly TRBD1 on 5 matching bases. The CDR3 totals 14 residues. CDR1 and CDR2 (germline): MNHEY, SVGAGI. V shed 6 bases and J shed 0 bases, with 9 bases lying between them. In nucleotides, the CDR3 is TGTGCCAGCAGCCGGGGGGGTAGCAATCAGCCCCAGCATTTT. Translated: CASSRGGSNQPQHF.

The V call is TRBV7-2, the J call TRBJ1-4; D is unclear. Trimming removed 5 bases from V and 0 bases from J, with 10 bases in between. CDR3 length: 15 amino acids. Germline CDR1 SGHTA, CDR2 FQGNSA. The CDR3 sequence is CASSPQYATNEKLFF. The CDR3 DNA reads as TGTGCCAGCAGCCCTCAATATGCAACTAATGAAAAACTGTTTTTT.

There are a few counts of this clone. This chain joins TRBV4-1 and TRBJ2-3, with 15 bases fitting TRBD2. The germline V gene encodes CDR1 MGHRA and CDR2 YSYEKL. The CDR3 spans 17 residues. J gave up 5 bases and V 3 bases, and 6 bases lay outside the gene matches. This chain's CDR3 is CASSQVGLAGGGDTQYF. DNA for the CDR3: TGCGCCAGCAGCCAGGTGGGACTAGCGGGAGGAGGAGATACGCAGTATTTT.

The chain combines TRBV9 with TRBJ1-2; D is undetermined. This CDR3 is 13 amino acids long. Germline CDR1 is SGDLS and CDR2 is YYNGEE. Between the trimmed V and J ends, which lost 4 bases and 3 bases, there was a span of 10 bases. This CDR3 is CASSPHTHYGYTF. The CDR3 DNA reads TGTGCCAGCAGCCCCCATACCCACTATGGCTACACCTTC. The full variable domain, its missing parts supplied by reference TRBV9 and TRBJ1-2, is DSGVTQTPKHLITATGQRVTLRCSPRSGDLSVYWYQQSLDQGLQFLIQYYNGEERAKGNILERFSAQQFPDLHSELNLSSLELGDSALYFCASSPHTHYGYTFGSGTRLTVV.